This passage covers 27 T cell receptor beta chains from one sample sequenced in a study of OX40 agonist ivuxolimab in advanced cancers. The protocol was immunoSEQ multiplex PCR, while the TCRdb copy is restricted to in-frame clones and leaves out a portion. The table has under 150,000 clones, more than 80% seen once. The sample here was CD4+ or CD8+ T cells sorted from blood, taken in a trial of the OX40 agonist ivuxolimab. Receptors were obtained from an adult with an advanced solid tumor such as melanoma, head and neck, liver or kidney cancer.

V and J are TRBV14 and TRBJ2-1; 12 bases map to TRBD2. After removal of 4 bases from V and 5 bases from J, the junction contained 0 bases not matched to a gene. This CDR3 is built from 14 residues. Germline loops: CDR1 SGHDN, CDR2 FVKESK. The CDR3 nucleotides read TGTGCCAGCAGCCCTAGCGGGGGGGACAATGAGCAGTTCTTC. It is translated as CASSPSGGDNEQFF.

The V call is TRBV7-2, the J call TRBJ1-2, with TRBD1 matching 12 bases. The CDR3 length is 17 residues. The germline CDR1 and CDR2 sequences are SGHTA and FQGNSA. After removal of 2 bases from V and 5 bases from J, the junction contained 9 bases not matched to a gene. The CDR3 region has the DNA TGTGCCAGCAGCTTACTGGGGACAGGGGGCAACCTATATGGCTACACCTTC. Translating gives CASSLLGTGGNLYGYTF.

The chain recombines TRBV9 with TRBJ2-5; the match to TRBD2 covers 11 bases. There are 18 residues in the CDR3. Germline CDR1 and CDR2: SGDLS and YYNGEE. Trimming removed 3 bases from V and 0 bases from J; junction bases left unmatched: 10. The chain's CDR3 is CASSAETRLAGYQETQYF. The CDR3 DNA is TGTGCCAGCAGCGCAGAGACACGACTAGCGGGGTACCAAGAGACCCAGTACTTC.

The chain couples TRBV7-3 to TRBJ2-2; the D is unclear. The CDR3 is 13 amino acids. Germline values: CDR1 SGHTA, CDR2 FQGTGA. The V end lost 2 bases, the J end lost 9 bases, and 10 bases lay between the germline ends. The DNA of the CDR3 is TGTGCCAGCAGCTTATTGCTGAACCGGGAGCTGTTTTTT. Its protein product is CASSLLLNRELFF.

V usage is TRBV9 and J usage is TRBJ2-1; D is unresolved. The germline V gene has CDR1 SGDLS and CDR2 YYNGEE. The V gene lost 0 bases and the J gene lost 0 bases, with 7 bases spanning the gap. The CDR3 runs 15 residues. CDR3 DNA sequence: TGTGCCAGCAGCGTAGCTCAGAGCTCCTACAATGAGCAGTTCTTC. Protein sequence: CASSVAQSSYNEQFF.

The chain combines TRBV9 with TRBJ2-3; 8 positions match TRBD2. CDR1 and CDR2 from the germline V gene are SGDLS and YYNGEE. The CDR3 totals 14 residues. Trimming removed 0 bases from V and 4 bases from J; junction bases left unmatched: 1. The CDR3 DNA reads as TGTGCCAGCAGCGTAGAGGGACTAGCAGATACGCAGTATTTT. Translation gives CASSVEGLADTQYF.

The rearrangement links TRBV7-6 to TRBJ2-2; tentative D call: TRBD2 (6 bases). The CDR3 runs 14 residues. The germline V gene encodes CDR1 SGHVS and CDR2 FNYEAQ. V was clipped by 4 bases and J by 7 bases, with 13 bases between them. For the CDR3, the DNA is TGTGCCAGCAGCTCCCGGACGGGGGACGGGGAGCTGTTTTTT. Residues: CASSSRTGDGELFF.

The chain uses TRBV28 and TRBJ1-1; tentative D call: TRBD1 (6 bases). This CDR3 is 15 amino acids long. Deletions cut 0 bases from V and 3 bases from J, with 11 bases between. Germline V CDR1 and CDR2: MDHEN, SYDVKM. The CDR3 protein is CASSLWGGGDTEAFF. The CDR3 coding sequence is TGTGCCAGCAGTTTATGGGGGGGCGGTGACACTGAAGCTTTCTTT. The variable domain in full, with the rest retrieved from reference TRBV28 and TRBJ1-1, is DVKVTQSSRYLVKRTGEKVFLECVQDMDHENMFWYRQDPGLGLRLIYFSYDVKMKEKGDIPEGYSVSREKKERFSLILESASTNQTSMYLCASSLWGGGDTEAFFGQGTRLTVV.

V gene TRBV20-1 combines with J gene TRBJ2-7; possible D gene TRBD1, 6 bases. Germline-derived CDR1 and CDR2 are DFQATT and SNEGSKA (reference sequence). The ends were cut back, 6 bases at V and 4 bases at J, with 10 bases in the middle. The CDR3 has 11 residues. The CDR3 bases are TGCAGTGCCACCGACAGGTACGAGCAGTACTTC. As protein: CSATDRYEQYF.

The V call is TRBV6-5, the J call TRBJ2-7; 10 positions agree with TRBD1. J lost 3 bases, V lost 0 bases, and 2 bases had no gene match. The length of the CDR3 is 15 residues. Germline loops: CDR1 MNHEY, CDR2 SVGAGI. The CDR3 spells CASSYSGQGNYEQYF. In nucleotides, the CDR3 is TGTGCCAGCAGTTACTCGGGACAGGGGAACTACGAGCAGTACTTC.

For the CDR3, the DNA is TGTGCCAGCAGTTTTGTCGGAGCGACCCCCTATGGCTACACCTTC. Protein product: CASSFVGATPYGYTF. This chain uses TRBV28 with TRBJ1-2; D is unresolved. The CDR3 runs to 15 residues. Trimming stripped 3 bases from V and 4 bases from J, with 15 bases between. Looked up from germline, CDR1 is MDHEN and CDR2 is SYDVKM.

The CDR3 nucleotides are TGTGCCAGCAGTGAATCCCTGCTCGGGCGGCCCGGGGAGCTGTTTTTT. Encoded protein: CASSESLLGRPGELFF. J is TRBJ2-2 and V is TRBV25-1; D gene ambiguous. Trimming removed 1 base from V and 6 bases from J, with 15 bases in between. The CDR3 covers 16 residues. CDR1 is MGHDK and CDR2 is SYGVNS in the germline V gene.

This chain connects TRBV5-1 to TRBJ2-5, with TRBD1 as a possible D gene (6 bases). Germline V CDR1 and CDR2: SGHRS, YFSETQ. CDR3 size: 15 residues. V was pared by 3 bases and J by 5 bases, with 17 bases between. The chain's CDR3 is CASSSSGVPYETQYF. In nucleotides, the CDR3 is TGCGCCAGCAGCTCGTCAGGGGTACCGTATGAGACCCAGTACTTC.

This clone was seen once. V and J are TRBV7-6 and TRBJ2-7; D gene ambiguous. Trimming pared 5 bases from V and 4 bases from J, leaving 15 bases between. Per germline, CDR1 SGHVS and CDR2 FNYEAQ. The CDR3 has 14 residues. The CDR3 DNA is TGTGCCAGCAGCCAGGACCTCCGTACGTACGAGCAGTACTTC. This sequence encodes CASSQDLRTYEQYF.

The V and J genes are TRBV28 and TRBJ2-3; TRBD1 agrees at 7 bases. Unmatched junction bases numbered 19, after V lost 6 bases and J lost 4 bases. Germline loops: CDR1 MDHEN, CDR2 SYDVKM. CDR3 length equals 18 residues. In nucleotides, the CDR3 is TGTGCCAGCAGCCCAATCCAAAGTCCCGGGACAGCGGCAGATACGCAGTATTTT. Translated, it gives CASSPIQSPGTAADTQYF.

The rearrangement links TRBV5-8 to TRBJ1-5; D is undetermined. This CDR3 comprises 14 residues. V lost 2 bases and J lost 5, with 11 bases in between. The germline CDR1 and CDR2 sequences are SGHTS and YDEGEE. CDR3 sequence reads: CASSLVNSHQPQHF. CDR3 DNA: TGTGCCAGCAGCTTAGTTAACAGTCATCAGCCCCAGCATTTT. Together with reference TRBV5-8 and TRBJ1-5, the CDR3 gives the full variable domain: EAGVTQSPTHLIKTRGQQATLRCSPISGHTSVYWYQQALGLGLQFLLWYDEGEERNRGNFPPRFSGRQFPNYSSELNVNALELEDSALYLCASSLVNSHQPQHFGDGTRLSIL.

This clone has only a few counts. This chain's CDR3 is CASTSQGANEQYF. The CDR3, as DNA: TGTGCCAGCACCTCACAGGGTGCCAACGAGCAGTACTTC. This rearrangement joins TRBV28 to TRBJ2-7, with a weak D call TRBD1 (6 bases). Trimming took 7 bases from V and 5 from J, leaving 15 bases between them. The germline CDR1 and CDR2 sequences are MDHEN and SYDVKM. The CDR3 spans 13 residues.

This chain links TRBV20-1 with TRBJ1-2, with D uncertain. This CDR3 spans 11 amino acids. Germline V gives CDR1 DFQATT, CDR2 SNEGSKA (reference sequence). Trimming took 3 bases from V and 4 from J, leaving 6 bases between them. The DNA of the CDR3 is TGCAGTGCTAGGGCCTCCTATGGCTACACCTTC. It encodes CSARASYGYTF.

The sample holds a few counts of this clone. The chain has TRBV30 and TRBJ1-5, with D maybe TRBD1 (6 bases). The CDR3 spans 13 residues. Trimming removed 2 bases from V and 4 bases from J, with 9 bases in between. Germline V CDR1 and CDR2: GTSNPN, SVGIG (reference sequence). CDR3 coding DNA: TGTGCCTGGAGTAGGGGGGATAATCAGCCCCAGCATTTT. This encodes CAWSRGDNQPQHF.

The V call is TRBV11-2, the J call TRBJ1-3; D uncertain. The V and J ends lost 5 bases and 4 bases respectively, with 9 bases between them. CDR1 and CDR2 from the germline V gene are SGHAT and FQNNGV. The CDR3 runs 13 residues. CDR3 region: CASSDGQGNTIYF. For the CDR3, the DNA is TGTGCCAGCAGCGACGGGCAGGGAAACACCATATATTTT.

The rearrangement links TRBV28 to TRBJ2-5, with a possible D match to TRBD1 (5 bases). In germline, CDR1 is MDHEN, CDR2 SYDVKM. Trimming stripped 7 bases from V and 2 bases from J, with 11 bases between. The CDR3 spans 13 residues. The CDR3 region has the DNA TGTGCCAGCACTAAGACAGCGCAAGAGACCCAGTACTTC. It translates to CASTKTAQETQYF.

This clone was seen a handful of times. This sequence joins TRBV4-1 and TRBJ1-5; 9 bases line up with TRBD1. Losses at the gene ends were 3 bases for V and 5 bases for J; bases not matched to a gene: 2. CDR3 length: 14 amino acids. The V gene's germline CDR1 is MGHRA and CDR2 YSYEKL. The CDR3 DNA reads TGCGCCAGCAGCCAGCGGACAGGGGATCAGCCCCAGCATTTT. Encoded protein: CASSQRTGDQPQHF.

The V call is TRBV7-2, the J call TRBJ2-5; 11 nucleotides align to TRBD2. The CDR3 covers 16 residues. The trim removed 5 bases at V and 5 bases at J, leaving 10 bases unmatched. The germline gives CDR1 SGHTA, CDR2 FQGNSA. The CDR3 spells CASSRSTASGGETQYF. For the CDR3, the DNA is TGTGCCAGCAGCCGATCCACGGCTAGCGGGGGGGAGACCCAGTACTTC.

This chain's CDR3 is CASSVQGGFPGANVLTF. The DNA of the CDR3 is TGTGCCAGCAGCGTCCAGGGGGGGTTCCCTGGGGCCAACGTCCTGACTTTC. The gene calls are TRBV7-8 and TRBJ2-6; either TRBD1 or TRBD2 may supply D (7 bases each). Trimming left V 5 bases short and J 2 bases short, with 16 bases between. The germline V gene encodes CDR1 SGHVS and CDR2 FQNEAQ. The CDR3 runs to 17 residues.

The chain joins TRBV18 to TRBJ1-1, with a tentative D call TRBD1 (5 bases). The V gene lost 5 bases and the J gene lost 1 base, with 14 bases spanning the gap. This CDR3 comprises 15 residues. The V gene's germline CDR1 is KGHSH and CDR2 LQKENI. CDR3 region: CASSSKQASNTEAFF. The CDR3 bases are TGTGCCAGCTCATCGAAACAGGCATCGAACACTGAAGCTTTCTTT.

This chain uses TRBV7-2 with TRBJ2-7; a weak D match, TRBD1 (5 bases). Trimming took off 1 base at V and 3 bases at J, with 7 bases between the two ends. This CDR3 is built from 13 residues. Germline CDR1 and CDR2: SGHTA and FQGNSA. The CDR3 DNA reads TGTGCCAGCAGCTTAGGGGGCCGCTACGAGCAGTACTTC. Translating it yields CASSLGGRYEQYF.

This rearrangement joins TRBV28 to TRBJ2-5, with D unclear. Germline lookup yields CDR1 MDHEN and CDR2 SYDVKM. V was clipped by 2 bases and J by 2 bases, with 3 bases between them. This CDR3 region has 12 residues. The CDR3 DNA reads TGTGCCAGCAGTTTAAAACAAGAGACCCAGTACTTC. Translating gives CASSLKQETQYF.